This T cell receptor beta chain was captured by sequencing in a study of cytomegalovirus exposure and HLA in healthy donors. Background on the study: In a later analysis, the roughly 120 validation repertoires were reported to have used the same platform as the approximately 700 first-cohort repertoires. Notes on the study in general: Altogether, 150 or so TCR beta chains were recorded as cytomegalovirus-associated. A few CMV-associated chains proved CMV antigen-specific in vitro. Rare TCR sequences dominated, though some public TCRs recurred in many donors.

Of note for this clone: Its antigen is unidentified.

The V gene lost 3 bases and the J gene lost 3 bases, with 9 bases spanning the gap. Looked up from germline, CDR1 is SNHLY and CDR2 is FYNNEI. The CDR3 consists of 14 residues. Clones were sequenced by immunoSEQ multiplex PCR, and TCRdb holds only the in-frame ones, with some missing. The sample carries more than 150,000 clones, about 86% recorded once. Sequencing was carried out using PBMCs. J is TRBJ1-3 and V is TRBV2; D remains ambiguous. The clonotype was recovered from a woman younger than 30 in good health and CMV-seropositive. The CDR3 DNA follows: TGTGCCAGCAGTGACTTAACAGTTGGAAACACCATATATTTT. Its translation: CASSDLTVGNTIYF.